This T cell receptor (beta chain) was documented in a study of blood T cell repertoires in COVID-19. Study at large: Samples of COVID-19 (acute and convalescent) were obtained from the United States, Italy and Spain. T cells, B-cell-depleted T cells, or PBMCs supplied cDNA or gDNA.

In Seattle, patients joined the study during active infection and were tracked longitudinally. In the study's own analysis: Amplification of reference gene primers was used by the study to estimate nucleated cell counts. Sequencing was performed with immunoSEQ multiplex PCR; in TCRdb, only in-frame clones are kept and a portion is missing. V and J calls and clone size are as listed in that table; D and trimming were resolved from the DNA. Among about 160,000 clones listed, approximately 95% were seen once. This TCR came from a woman aged 60 to 75 with COVID-19, enrolled during active disease. The sample consisted of peripheral blood.

CDR3: CASSEGQASSYEQYF. DNA for the CDR3: TGTGCCAGCAGTGAAGGGCAGGCGTCTTCCTACGAGCAGTACTTC. J is TRBJ2-7 and V is TRBV2; D is unclear. With 1 base removed from V and 1 base from J, the gap between germline ends came to 11 bases. The germline V gene has CDR1 SNHLY and CDR2 FYNNEI. This CDR3 region has 15 residues.